The rows below give T cell receptor beta chains drawn from one sample of a study of PD-1 blockade in classical Hodgkin lymphoma. Assay: immunoSEQ multiplex PCR; the TCRdb copy retains only in-frame clones and omits some. The sample contains 20,000 to 25,000 clones, around 94% of which appear only once. Input material: peripheral blood mononuclear cells (PBMCs). These receptors were taken from a human donor with classical Hodgkin lymphoma. CDR3s include the opening cysteine and the closing phenylalanine or tryptophan. D genes are given only for firm matches. Clone size is given for some rows only: seen once, a few or many times, or a class if the clone is expanded.

d_gene: NA; abundance: NA; j_gene: TRBJ1-6; len: 15; v_gene: TRBV6-1; CDR3aa: CASRKGAGSNSPLHF; CDR3nt: TGTGCCAGCAGAAAAGGGGCAGGGAGTAATTCACCCCTCCACTTT
d_gene: TRBD1; abundance: NA; j_gene: TRBJ2-2; len: 15; v_gene: TRBV5-1; CDR3aa: CASSSGTGVTGELFF; CDR3nt: TGCGCCAGCAGCTCGGGGACAGGGGTAACCGGGGAGCTGTTTTTT
d_gene: NA; abundance: NA; j_gene: TRBJ1-1; len: 14; v_gene: TRBV18; CDR3aa: CASSLGGLGTEAFF; CDR3nt: TGTGCCAGCTCGTTGGGGGGGCTGGGCACTGAAGCTTTCTTT
d_gene: NA; abundance: once; j_gene: TRBJ1-5; len: 15; v_gene: TRBV5-6; CDR3aa: CASSQKRGSDQPQHF; CDR3nt: TGTGCCAGCAGCCAAAAACGGGGATCCGATCAGCCCCAGCATTTT
d_gene: TRBD2; abundance: NA; j_gene: TRBJ2-1; len: 16; v_gene: TRBV4-3; CDR3aa: CASSQGTSGDYNEQFF; CDR3nt: TGCGCCAGCAGCCAAGGGACTAGCGGGGACTACAATGAGCAGTTCTTC
d_gene: NA; abundance: NA; j_gene: TRBJ2-7; len: 15; v_gene: TRBV28; CDR3aa: CASSHTGDLTYEQYF; CDR3nt: TGTGCCAGCAGCCACACGGGGGACCTGACCTACGAGCAGTACTTC
d_gene: NA; abundance: NA; j_gene: TRBJ2-6; len: 16; v_gene: TRBV5-1; CDR3aa: CASSLEGGPGANVLTF; CDR3nt: TGCGCCAGCAGCCTGGAAGGAGGGCCTGGGGCCAACGTCCTGACTTTC
d_gene: TRBD2; abundance: NA; j_gene: TRBJ2-1; len: 17; v_gene: TRBV7-2; CDR3aa: CASSPALGLAGLNEQFF; CDR3nt: TGTGCCAGCAGCCCCGCCCTTGGACTAGCGGGTTTGAATGAGCAGTTCTTC
d_gene: NA; abundance: NA; j_gene: TRBJ2-7; len: 11; v_gene: TRBV29-1; CDR3aa: CSVAATYEQYF; CDR3nt: TGCAGCGTGGCGGCTACATACGAGCAGTACTTC
d_gene: TRBD2; abundance: NA; j_gene: TRBJ2-3; len: 15; v_gene: TRBV11-2; CDR3aa: CASSIAGGYTDTQYF; CDR3nt: TGTGCCAGCAGCATAGCGGGGGGGTACACAGATACGCAGTATTTT
d_gene: NA; abundance: NA; j_gene: TRBJ1-2; len: 16; v_gene: TRBV19; CDR3aa: CASSRPGGPRDYGYTF; CDR3nt: TGTGCCAGTAGCCGCCCCGGGGGGCCGAGGGACTATGGCTACACCTTC
d_gene: NA; abundance: NA; j_gene: TRBJ2-5; len: 13; v_gene: TRBV18; CDR3aa: CASSRASEETQYF; CDR3nt: TGTGCCAGCTCACGGGCTAGCGAAGAGACCCAGTACTTC
d_gene: NA; abundance: NA; j_gene: TRBJ2-5; len: 14; v_gene: TRBV7-3; CDR3aa: CASSPTAGAGTQYF; CDR3nt: TGTGCCAGCAGCCCCACGGCGGGCGCGGGGACCCAGTACTTC
d_gene: TRBD1; abundance: NA; j_gene: TRBJ2-1; len: 17; v_gene: TRBV2; CDR3aa: CASSPPPRQGTDNEQFF; CDR3nt: TGTGCCAGCAGCCCGCCCCCACGACAGGGGACGGACAATGAGCAGTTCTTC
d_gene: NA; abundance: NA; j_gene: TRBJ2-2; len: 14; v_gene: TRBV2; CDR3aa: CASVTEPNAGELFF; CDR3nt: TGTGCCAGCGTAACTGAGCCGAACGCCGGGGAGCTGTTTTTT
d_gene: NA; abundance: NA; j_gene: TRBJ2-5; len: 14; v_gene: TRBV4-1; CDR3aa: CASSQNSGRETQYF; CDR3nt: TGCGCCAGCAGCCAAAACTCCGGTCGGGAGACCCAGTACTTC
d_gene: TRBD2; abundance: once; j_gene: TRBJ2-1; len: 16; v_gene: TRBV28; CDR3aa: CASSYWGGGPYNEQFF; CDR3nt: TGTGCCAGCAGCTATTGGGGCGGGGGGCCCTACAATGAGCAGTTCTTC
d_gene: TRBD1; abundance: NA; j_gene: TRBJ1-2; len: 16; v_gene: TRBV10-3; CDR3aa: CAISETGTGTSYGYTF; CDR3nt: TGTGCCATCAGTGAGACGGGGACAGGGACGTCCTATGGCTACACCTTC
d_gene: NA; abundance: NA; j_gene: TRBJ1-5; len: 13; v_gene: TRBV2; CDR3aa: CASSGAGSQPQHF; CDR3nt: TGTGCCAGCAGTGGGGCCGGGAGTCAGCCCCAGCATTTT
d_gene: NA; abundance: NA; j_gene: TRBJ2-7; len: 13; v_gene: TRBV25-1; CDR3aa: CASSTFPSYEQYF; CDR3nt: TGTGCCAGCAGCACCTTCCCCTCCTACGAGCAGTACTTC
d_gene: NA; abundance: NA; j_gene: TRBJ1-4; len: 16; v_gene: TRBV6-1; CDR3aa: CASSESMGGGNEKLFF; CDR3nt: TGTGCCAGCAGTGAATCCATGGGGGGGGGTAATGAAAAACTGTTTTTT
d_gene: NA; abundance: NA; j_gene: TRBJ1-4; len: 14; v_gene: TRBV25-1; CDR3aa: CASSDTPYGIRLFF; CDR3nt: TGTGCCAGCAGTGACACACCTTATGGGATCCGACTGTTTTTT
d_gene: TRBD1; abundance: once; j_gene: TRBJ2-7; len: 15; v_gene: TRBV28; CDR3aa: CASSLSGGLGYEQYF; CDR3nt: TGTGCCAGCAGTTTATCAGGGGGCCTCGGCTACGAGCAGTACTTC
d_gene: TRBD1; abundance: NA; j_gene: TRBJ1-6; len: 16; v_gene: TRBV28; CDR3aa: CASSSRQGPGSSPLHF; CDR3nt: TGCGCCAGCAGTTCAAGACAGGGGCCGGGAAGTTCACCCCTCCACTTT
d_gene: TRBD1; abundance: NA; j_gene: TRBJ2-7; len: 14; v_gene: TRBV14; CDR3aa: CASSPLRGSYEQYF; CDR3nt: TGTGCCAGCAGCCCCCTCAGGGGGAGCTACGAGCAGTACTTC
d_gene: TRBD1; abundance: once; j_gene: TRBJ2-7; len: 13; v_gene: TRBV27; CDR3aa: CASSPDRASEQYF; CDR3nt: TGTGCCAGCAGTCCGGACAGGGCCAGCGAGCAGTACTTC
d_gene: NA; abundance: NA; j_gene: TRBJ2-7; len: 14; v_gene: TRBV7-2; CDR3aa: CASRTAMTPYEQYF; CDR3nt: TGTGCCAGCAGGACGGCTATGACCCCCTACGAGCAGTACTTC
d_gene: TRBD1; abundance: NA; j_gene: TRBJ2-7; len: 15; v_gene: TRBV10-1; CDR3aa: CASSEGQGSSYEQYF; CDR3nt: TGCGCCAGCAGTGAAGGACAGGGAAGCTCCTACGAGCAGTACTTC
d_gene: NA; abundance: NA; j_gene: TRBJ1-1; len: 12; v_gene: TRBV7-9; CDR3aa: CASSFNTFEAFF; CDR3nt: TGTGCCAGCAGCTTCAATACATTTGAAGCTTTCTTT
d_gene: TRBD1; abundance: NA; j_gene: TRBJ1-1; len: 14; v_gene: TRBV9; CDR3aa: CASSATGGDTEAFF; CDR3nt: TGTGCCAGCAGCGCGACAGGGGGCGACACTGAAGCTTTCTTT
d_gene: TRBD2; abundance: NA; j_gene: TRBJ2-7; len: 16; v_gene: TRBV4-3; CDR3aa: CASSQLSAGGVYEQYF; CDR3nt: TGCGCCAGCAGCCAACTCTCCGCGGGGGGGGTCTACGAGCAGTACTTC
d_gene: NA; abundance: NA; j_gene: TRBJ2-7; len: 15; v_gene: TRBV4-3; CDR3aa: CASSPRFGGLYEQYF; CDR3nt: TGCGCCAGCAGCCCGCGCTTCGGGGGGCTGTACGAGCAGTACTTC
d_gene: TRBD1; abundance: NA; j_gene: TRBJ2-7; len: 11; v_gene: TRBV20-1; CDR3aa: CSATGGYEQYF; CDR3nt: TGCAGTGCTACAGGGGGCTACGAGCAGTACTTC
d_gene: NA; abundance: few; j_gene: TRBJ1-1; len: 11; v_gene: TRBV20-1; CDR3aa: CSAMSMTEAFF; CDR3nt: TGCAGTGCTATGTCGATGACTGAAGCTTTCTTT
d_gene: NA; abundance: NA; j_gene: TRBJ2-3; len: 15; v_gene: TRBV11-2; CDR3aa: CASSLDPLSTDTQYF; CDR3nt: TGTGCCAGCAGCTTAGATCCCCTGAGCACAGATACGCAGTATTTT
d_gene: NA; abundance: NA; j_gene: TRBJ2-1; len: 14; v_gene: TRBV7-9; CDR3aa: CASSLAEAVDEQFF; CDR3nt: TGTGCCAGCAGCTTAGCCGAGGCAGTGGATGAGCAGTTCTTC
d_gene: NA; abundance: NA; j_gene: TRBJ2-1; len: 13; v_gene: TRBV29-1; CDR3aa: CSAGGTGTREQFF; CDR3nt: TGCAGCGCCGGTGGAACAGGGACCAGGGAGCAGTTCTTC
d_gene: NA; abundance: NA; j_gene: TRBJ2-2; len: 14; v_gene: TRBV11-2; CDR3aa: CASSLSENTGELFF; CDR3nt: TGTGCCAGCAGCTTAAGCGAGAACACCGGGGAGCTGTTTTTT
d_gene: NA; abundance: NA; j_gene: TRBJ2-5; len: 16; v_gene: TRBV2; CDR3aa: CASSESFQGSGETQYF; CDR3nt: TGTGCCAGCAGTGAATCGTTTCAGGGGTCGGGGGAGACCCAGTACTTC
d_gene: TRBD1; abundance: NA; j_gene: TRBJ2-1; len: 15; v_gene: TRBV5-1; CDR3aa: CASSWGQGSYNEQFF; CDR3nt: TGCGCCAGCAGCTGGGGACAGGGGTCCTACAATGAGCAGTTCTTC
d_gene: NA; abundance: NA; j_gene: TRBJ2-7; len: 12; v_gene: TRBV5-1; CDR3aa: CASSRTVDEQYF; CDR3nt: TGCGCCAGCAGCAGGACAGTAGACGAGCAGTACTTC
d_gene: NA; abundance: NA; j_gene: TRBJ1-2; len: 13; v_gene: TRBV6-5; CDR3aa: CASSYSIGWGYTF; CDR3nt: TGTGCCAGCAGTTACTCGATAGGTTGGGGCTACACCTTC
d_gene: TRBD1; abundance: NA; j_gene: TRBJ2-7; len: 15; v_gene: TRBV7-2; CDR3aa: CASSLEGGVSYEQYF; CDR3nt: TGTGCCAGCAGCTTAGAAGGGGGCGTCTCCTACGAGCAGTACTTC
d_gene: NA; abundance: NA; j_gene: TRBJ2-5; len: 13; v_gene: TRBV7-7; CDR3aa: CASSPQGSVSQYF; CDR3nt: TGTGCCAGCAGCCCGCAGGGGTCAGTCTCCCAGTACTTC
d_gene: TRBD1; abundance: NA; j_gene: TRBJ1-5; len: 14; v_gene: TRBV6-1; CDR3aa: CASKRGQGNQPQHF; CDR3nt: TGTGCCAGCAAAAGGGGACAGGGGAATCAGCCCCAGCATTTT
d_gene: NA; abundance: NA; j_gene: TRBJ1-4; len: 15; v_gene: TRBV7-8; CDR3aa: CASSLGFATNEKLFF; CDR3nt: TGTGCCAGCAGCTTAGGGTTCGCAACTAATGAAAAACTGTTTTTT
d_gene: NA; abundance: NA; j_gene: TRBJ2-7; len: 12; v_gene: TRBV18; CDR3aa: CASSPGTYEQYF; CDR3nt: TGTGCCAGCTCACCCGGGACCTACGAGCAGTACTTC
d_gene: NA; abundance: once; j_gene: TRBJ1-1; len: 15; v_gene: TRBV7-2; CDR3aa: CASSPAGGVGTEAFF; CDR3nt: TGTGCCAGCAGCCCGGCCGGGGGAGTGGGGACTGAAGCTTTCTTT
d_gene: NA; abundance: NA; j_gene: TRBJ1-6; len: 18; v_gene: TRBV6-1; CDR3aa: CASSEGGGGSSYNSPLHF; CDR3nt: TGTGCCAGCAGCGAAGGGGGAGGGGGGAGCTCCTATAATTCACCCCTCCACTTT